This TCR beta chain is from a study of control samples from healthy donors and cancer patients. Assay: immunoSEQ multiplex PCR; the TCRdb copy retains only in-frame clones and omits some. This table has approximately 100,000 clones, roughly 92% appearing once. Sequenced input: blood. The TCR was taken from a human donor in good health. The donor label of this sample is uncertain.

CDR3 amino acids: CASSDLNRGDYGYTF. The CDR3 DNA sequence: TGTGCCAGCAGCGACCTTAACAGGGGGGACTATGGCTACACCTTC. The chain couples TRBV9 to TRBJ1-2, with TRBD1 matching over 8 bases. CDR1 is SGDLS and CDR2 is YYNGEE in the germline V gene. This CDR3 has 15 amino acids. V dropped 3 bases and J dropped 3; count of bases not matched to a gene: 7.